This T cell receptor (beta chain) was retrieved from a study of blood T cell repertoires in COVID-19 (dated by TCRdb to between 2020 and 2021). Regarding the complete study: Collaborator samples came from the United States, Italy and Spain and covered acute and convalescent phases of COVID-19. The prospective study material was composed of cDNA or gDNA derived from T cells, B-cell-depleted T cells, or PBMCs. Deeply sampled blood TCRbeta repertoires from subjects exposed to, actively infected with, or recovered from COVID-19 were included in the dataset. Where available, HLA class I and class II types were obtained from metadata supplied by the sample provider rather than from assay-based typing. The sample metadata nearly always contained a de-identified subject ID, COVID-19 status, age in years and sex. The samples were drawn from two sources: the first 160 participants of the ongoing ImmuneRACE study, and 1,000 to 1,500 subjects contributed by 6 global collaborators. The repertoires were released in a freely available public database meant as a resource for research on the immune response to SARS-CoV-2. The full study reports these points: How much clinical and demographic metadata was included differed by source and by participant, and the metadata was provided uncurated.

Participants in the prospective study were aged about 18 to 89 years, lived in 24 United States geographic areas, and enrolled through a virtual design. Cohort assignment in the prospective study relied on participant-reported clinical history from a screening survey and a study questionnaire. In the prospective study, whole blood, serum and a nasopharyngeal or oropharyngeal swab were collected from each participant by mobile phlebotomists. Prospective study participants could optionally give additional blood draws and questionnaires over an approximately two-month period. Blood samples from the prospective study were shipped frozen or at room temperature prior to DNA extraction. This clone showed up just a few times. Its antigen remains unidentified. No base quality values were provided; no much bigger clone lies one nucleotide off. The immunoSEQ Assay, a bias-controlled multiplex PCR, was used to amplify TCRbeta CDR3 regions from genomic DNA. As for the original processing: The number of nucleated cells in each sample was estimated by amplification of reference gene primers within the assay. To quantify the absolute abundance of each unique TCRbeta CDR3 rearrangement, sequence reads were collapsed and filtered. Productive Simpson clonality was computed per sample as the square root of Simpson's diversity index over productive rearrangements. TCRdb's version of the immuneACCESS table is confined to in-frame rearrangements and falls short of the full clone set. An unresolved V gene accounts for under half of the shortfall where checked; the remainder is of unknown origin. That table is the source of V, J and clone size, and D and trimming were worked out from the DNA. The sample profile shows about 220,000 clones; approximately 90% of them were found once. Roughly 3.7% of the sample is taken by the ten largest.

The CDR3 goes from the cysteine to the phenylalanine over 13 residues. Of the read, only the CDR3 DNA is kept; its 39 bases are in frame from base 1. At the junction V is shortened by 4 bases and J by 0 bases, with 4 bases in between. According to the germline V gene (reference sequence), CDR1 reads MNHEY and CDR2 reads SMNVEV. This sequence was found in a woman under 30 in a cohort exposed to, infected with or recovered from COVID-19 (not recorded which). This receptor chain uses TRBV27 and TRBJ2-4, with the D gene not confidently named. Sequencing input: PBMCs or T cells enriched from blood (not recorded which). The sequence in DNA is TGTGCCAGCAGTTCACTAGCCAAAAACATTCAGTACTTC. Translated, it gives CASSSLAKNIQYF.